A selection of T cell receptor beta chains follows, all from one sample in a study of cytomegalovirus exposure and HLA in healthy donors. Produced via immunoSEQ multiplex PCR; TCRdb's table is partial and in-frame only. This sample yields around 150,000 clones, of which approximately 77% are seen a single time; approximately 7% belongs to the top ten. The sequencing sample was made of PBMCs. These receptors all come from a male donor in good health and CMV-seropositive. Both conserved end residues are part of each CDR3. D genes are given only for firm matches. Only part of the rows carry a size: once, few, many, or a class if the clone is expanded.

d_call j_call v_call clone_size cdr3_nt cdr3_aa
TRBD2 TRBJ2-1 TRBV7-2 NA TGTGCCAGCAGCTTAGAAGGGACTAGCGGGGGGAAGGGCAATGAGCAGTTCTTC CASSLEGTSGGKGNEQFF
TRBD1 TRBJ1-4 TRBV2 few TGTGCCAGCAGGCAAACCGGGACAGCAGACCTTTTGGCCCGGTTT CASRQTGTADLLARF
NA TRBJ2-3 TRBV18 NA TGTGCCAGCTCACCATTAAGCACAGATACGCAGTATTTT CASSPLSTDTQYF
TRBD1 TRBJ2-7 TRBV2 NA TGTGCCAGCAGTGAGCACAGGGGTTACGAGCAGTACTTC CASSEHRGYEQYF
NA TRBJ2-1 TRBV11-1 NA TGTGCCAGCAGCGATAGCGACAATGAGCAGTTCTTC CASSDSDNEQFF
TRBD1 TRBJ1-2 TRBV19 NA TGTGCCAGTAGGGAGACAGGGGCGGTTTATGGCTACACCTTC CASRETGAVYGYTF
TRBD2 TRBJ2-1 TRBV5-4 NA TGTGCCAGCAGCTTGCAGACGGCTCTAGCGGGGTACAATGAGCAGTTCTTC CASSLQTALAGYNEQFF
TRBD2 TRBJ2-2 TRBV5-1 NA TGCGCCAGCAGCTGGAACCGACTAGCGGGGGCCCCTGGCGGGGAGCTGTTTTTT CASSWNRLAGAPGGELFF
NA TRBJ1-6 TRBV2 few TGTGCCAGCTTCCCGGGACGGGGGAATTCACCCCTCCACTTT CASFPGRGNSPLHF
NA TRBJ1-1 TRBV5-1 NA TGCGCCAGCAGCTGGGGCCAGAACACTGAAGCTTTCTTT CASSWGQNTEAFF
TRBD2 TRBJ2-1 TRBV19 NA TGTGCCAGTAGTATACTAGCGGGGGTTAATGAGCAGTTCTTC CASSILAGVNEQFF
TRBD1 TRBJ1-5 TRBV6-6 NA TGTGCCAGCAGTTACCCCGACAGGGGTTATCAGCCCCAGCATTTT CASSYPDRGYQPQHF
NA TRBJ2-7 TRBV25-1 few TGTGCCAGCAGTGAATCTTACGAGCAGTACTTC CASSESYEQYF
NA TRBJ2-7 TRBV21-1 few TGTGCCACCCGGGACTCGGACAACCGGGACAGGGTTGAGCAGTACTTC CATRDSDNRDRVEQYF
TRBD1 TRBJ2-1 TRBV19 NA TGTGCCAGTAGTATTTGGACAGGGGGGTCCAATGAGCAGTTCTTC CASSIWTGGSNEQFF
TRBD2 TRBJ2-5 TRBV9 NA TGTGCCAGCGGGTGGGGTAGCGGGGATAAGTACCAAGAGACCCAGTACTTC CASGWGSGDKYQETQYF
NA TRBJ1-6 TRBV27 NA TGTGCCAGCAGTCTCGACGGGAGGGTTCGGTCACCCCTCCACTTT CASSLDGRVRSPLHF
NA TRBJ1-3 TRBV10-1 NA TGCGCCAGCACCAGGACTGCGGGGTCTGGAAACACCATATATTTT CASTRTAGSGNTIYF
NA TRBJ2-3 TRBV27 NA TGTGCCAGCAGTTTGGTGGGAGGTCTAAGAACAGATACGCAGTATTTT CASSLVGGLRTDTQYF
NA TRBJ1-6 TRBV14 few TGTGCCAGCAGCCCAAGACAGGTCACTAATTCACCCCTCCACTTT CASSPRQVTNSPLHF
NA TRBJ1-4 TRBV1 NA TGCACCAGCAGCCAAGTAGTAGGCTGGGACAAAACCTTTGCAACTAATGAAAAACTGTTTTTT CTSSQVVGWDKTFATNEKLFF
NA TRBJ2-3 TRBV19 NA TGTGCCAGTACTTTTGGCGGGGGCACGCAGTATTTT CASTFGGGTQYF
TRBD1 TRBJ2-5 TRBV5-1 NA TGCGCCAGCAGCAGACAGGGACAGCAAGAGACCCAGTACTTC CASSRQGQQETQYF
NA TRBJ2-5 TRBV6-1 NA TGTGCCAGCAGTTCCTCCTATATGGAGACCCAGTACTTC CASSSSYMETQYF
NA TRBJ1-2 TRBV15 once TGTGCCACCAGCCGCCGACACCAAGAGCACTATGGCTACACCTTC CATSRRHQEHYGYTF
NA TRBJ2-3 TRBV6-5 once TGTGCCAGCAGTTACGGGCTCAACACAGATACGCAGTATTTT CASSYGLNTDTQYF